This TCR beta chain was sequenced in a study of T cells in Graves' hyperthyroidism and ophthalmopathy. Study-level information: The authors collected peripheral blood at initial diagnosis, before any treatment.

A NOSPECS grade of at least 4, a Clinical Activity Score of at least 3 and duration under 3 months were recorded in ophthalmopathy patients. This clonotype was counted many times. Its antigen is as yet unknown. Germline CDR1 SEHNR, CDR2 FQNEAQ (reference sequence). The CDR3 contains 14 residues. V gave up 1 base and J gave up 4 bases, with 7 bases separating them. Study observations and caveats: In simple terms, a model built on 13 V-J features told ophthalmopathy apart from stable hyperthyroidism.

Amplification yielded TCR beta CDR3 regions, with RNA transcripts as the source. First-round RT-PCR with HTBI primers amplified the TCR CDR3 region. MiXCR, run by TCRdb on the multiplex PCR reads, gives a single entry per CDR3 protein. The table shows about 520,000 distinct CDR3 sequences, with around 24% occurring only once. The receptor was derived from a woman aged 25 to 39 with Graves' ophthalmopathy. The sequenced sample consisted of blood. V is TRBV7-9 and J is TRBJ2-2; D unresolved. In DNA, the CDR3 is TGTGCCAGCAGCTTAGTTAGTGCCACCGGGGAGCTGTTTTTT. Translating gives CASSLVSATGELFF.